This is a list of T cell receptor beta chains from one sample in a study of CD8 T cells in Susac syndrome. A single record per CDR3 protein comes from TCRdb applying MiXCR to the immunoSEQ multiplex PCR reads. The sample contains 84,000 or so distinct CDR3 sequences, 90% to 95% of which appear only once. Sequences were obtained from CD8+ T cells from PBMCs. These receptors all stem from a human donor with Susac syndrome. CDR3s include the opening cysteine and the closing phenylalanine or tryptophan. Each record gives: J gene, V gene, D gene, clone size, CDR3 protein, CDR3 DNA. A D gene is named only where the DNA matches it firmly. The size of a clone is reported for some rows only, either as once, few or many, or as a class for expanded clones.

J: TRBJ2-3
V: TRBV7-8
D: TRBD2
size: .
CDR3: CASSPLGTSGGPGVPDTQYF
DNA: TGTGCCAGCAGCCCCCTCGGGACTAGCGGGGGGCCAGGGGTGCCCGATACGCAGTATTTT

J: TRBJ2-1
V: TRBV12-5
D: .
size: .
CDR3: CASGLSRDEQFF
DNA: TGTGCTAGTGGTTTGTCAAGAGATGAGCAGTTCTTC

J: TRBJ2-1
V: TRBV6-5
D: TRBD2
size: .
CDR3: CASRLISGSNEQFF
DNA: TGTGCCAGCCGACTAATTAGCGGGAGTAATGAGCAGTTCTTC

J: TRBJ2-3
V: TRBV28
D: .
size: .
CDR3: CASTRGGGDNTQYF
DNA: TGTGCCAGCACCAGAGGGGGTGGCGATAATACGCAGTATTTT

J: TRBJ1-5
V: TRBV6-2/TRBV6-3
D: TRBD1
size: .
CDR3: CASSYGTENQPQHF
DNA: TGTGCCAGCAGTTACGGGACAGAAAATCAGCCCCAGCATTTT

J: TRBJ2-1
V: TRBV4-3
D: .
size: few
CDR3: CASSIDELGNEQFF
DNA: TGCGCCAGCAGCATCGACGAACTCGGGAATGAGCAGTTCTTC

J: TRBJ2-1
V: TRBV5-4
D: TRBD1
size: .
CDR3: CASSDRANEQFF
DNA: TGTGCCAGCAGCGACAGGGCCAATGAGCAGTTCTTC

J: TRBJ1-1
V: TRBV29-1
D: .
size: .
CDR3: CSVEEREAFF
DNA: TGCAGCGTTGAAGAACGGGAAGCTTTCTTT

J: TRBJ2-3
V: TRBV12-3/TRBV12-4
D: .
size: .
CDR3: CASSSADTQYF
DNA: TGTGCCAGCAGTTCAGCGGATACGCAGTATTTT

J: TRBJ2-6
V: TRBV11-1
D: TRBD1
size: .
CDR3: CASSLALDRGRRSGANVLTF
DNA: TGTGCCAGCAGCTTAGCGCTGGACAGGGGGCGCAGATCTGGGGCCAACGTCCTGACTTTC

J: TRBJ1-5
V: TRBV27
D: TRBD1
size: .
CDR3: CASSLGTGVSNQPQHF
DNA: TGTGCCAGCAGTTTAGGGACAGGTGTTAGCAATCAGCCCCAGCATTTT

J: TRBJ2-1
V: TRBV25-1
D: .
size: .
CDR3: CASSGGRGSDEQFF
DNA: TGTGCCAGCAGTGGGGGCAGGGGCTCGGATGAGCAGTTCTTC

J: TRBJ1-3
V: TRBV7-9
D: .
size: .
CDR3: CASSVEGLSGNTIYF
DNA: TGTGCCAGCAGCGTAGAGGGACTTTCTGGAAACACCATATATTTT

J: TRBJ2-1
V: TRBV12-3/TRBV12-4
D: .
size: .
CDR3: CASSFGGHEQFF
DNA: TGTGCCAGCAGTTTCGGAGGGCATGAGCAGTTCTTC

J: TRBJ2-5
V: TRBV11-2
D: .
size: .
CDR3: CASSLAASSETQYF
DNA: TGTGCCAGCAGCTTAGCAGCTAGCTCAGAGACCCAGTACTTC

J: TRBJ2-1
V: TRBV9
D: TRBD2
size: .
CDR3: CASSTGLAINEQFF
DNA: TGTGCCAGCAGCACAGGACTAGCGATCAATGAGCAGTTCTTC

J: TRBJ2-7
V: TRBV2
D: TRBD2
size: .
CDR3: CASSGLAGTYEQYF
DNA: TGTGCCAGCAGCGGACTAGCGGGAACCTACGAGCAGTACTTC

J: TRBJ2-1
V: TRBV7-9
D: .
size: .
CDR3: CASSPPPLLVVSYEQFF
DNA: TGTGCCAGCAGCCCACCCCCACTGCTAGTTGTATCCTATGAGCAGTTCTTC

J: TRBJ2-4
V: TRBV4-3
D: .
size: .
CDR3: CASSQQLEGLQYF
DNA: TGCGCCAGCAGCCAACAGCTAGAAGGGTTGCAGTACTTC

J: TRBJ2-1
V: TRBV20-1
D: .
size: once
CDR3: CSATPISEVNSYNEQFF
DNA: TGCAGTGCCACCCCCATCTCTGAGGTCAACTCCTACAATGAGCAGTTCTTC

J: TRBJ2-3
V: TRBV25-1
D: .
size: .
CDR3: CASSRPNTDTQYF
DNA: TGTGCCAGCAGTCGACCAAATACAGATACGCAGTATTTT

J: TRBJ2-1
V: TRBV29-1
D: .
size: .
CDR3: CSVEGDNRADEQFF
DNA: TGCAGCGTTGAAGGGGATAACAGGGCCGATGAGCAGTTCTTC

J: TRBJ2-2
V: TRBV12-3/TRBV12-4
D: TRBD1
size: .
CDR3: CASSTGVFTGELFF
DNA: TGTGCCAGCAGTACAGGGGTCTTCACCGGGGAGCTGTTTTTT

J: TRBJ2-1
V: TRBV12-3/TRBV12-4
D: .
size: .
CDR3: CASRWGEGNNEQFF
DNA: TGTGCCAGCAGGTGGGGGGAAGGGAACAATGAGCAGTTCTTC

J: TRBJ2-1
V: TRBV6-5
D: TRBD1
size: .
CDR3: CASSYDRGNEQFF
DNA: TGTGCCAGCAGTTACGACAGGGGCAATGAGCAGTTCTTC

J: TRBJ2-7
V: TRBV3-1
D: TRBD2
size: .
CDR3: CASSHLAGDSEQYF
DNA: TGTGCCAGCAGCCATTTAGCGGGAGACTCCGAGCAGTACTTC

J: TRBJ1-4
V: TRBV7-9
D: .
size: .
CDR3: CASRPQGRANEKLFF
DNA: TGTGCCAGCAGGCCCCAAGGGCGGGCTAATGAAAAACTGTTTTTT

J: TRBJ1-5
V: TRBV4-3
D: .
size: .
CDR3: CASSQDFPQNQPQHF
DNA: TGCGCCAGCAGCCAAGATTTCCCCCAGAATCAGCCCCAGCATTTT